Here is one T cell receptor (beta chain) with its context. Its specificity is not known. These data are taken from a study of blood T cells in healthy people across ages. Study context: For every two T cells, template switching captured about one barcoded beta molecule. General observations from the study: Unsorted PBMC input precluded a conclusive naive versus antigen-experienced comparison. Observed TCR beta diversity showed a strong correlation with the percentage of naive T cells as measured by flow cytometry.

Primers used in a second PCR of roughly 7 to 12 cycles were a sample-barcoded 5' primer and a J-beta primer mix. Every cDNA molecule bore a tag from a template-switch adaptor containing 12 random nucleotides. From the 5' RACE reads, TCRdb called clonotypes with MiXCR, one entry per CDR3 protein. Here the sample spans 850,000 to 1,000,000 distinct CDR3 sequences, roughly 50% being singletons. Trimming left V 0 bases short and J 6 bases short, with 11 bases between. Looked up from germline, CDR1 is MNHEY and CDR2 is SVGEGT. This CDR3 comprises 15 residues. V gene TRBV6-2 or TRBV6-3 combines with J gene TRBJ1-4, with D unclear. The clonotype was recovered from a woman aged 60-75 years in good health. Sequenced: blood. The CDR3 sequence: CASSYSPGLDEKLFF. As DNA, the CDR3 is TGTGCCAGCAGTTACTCTCCCGGGTTGGATGAAAAACTGTTTTTT.